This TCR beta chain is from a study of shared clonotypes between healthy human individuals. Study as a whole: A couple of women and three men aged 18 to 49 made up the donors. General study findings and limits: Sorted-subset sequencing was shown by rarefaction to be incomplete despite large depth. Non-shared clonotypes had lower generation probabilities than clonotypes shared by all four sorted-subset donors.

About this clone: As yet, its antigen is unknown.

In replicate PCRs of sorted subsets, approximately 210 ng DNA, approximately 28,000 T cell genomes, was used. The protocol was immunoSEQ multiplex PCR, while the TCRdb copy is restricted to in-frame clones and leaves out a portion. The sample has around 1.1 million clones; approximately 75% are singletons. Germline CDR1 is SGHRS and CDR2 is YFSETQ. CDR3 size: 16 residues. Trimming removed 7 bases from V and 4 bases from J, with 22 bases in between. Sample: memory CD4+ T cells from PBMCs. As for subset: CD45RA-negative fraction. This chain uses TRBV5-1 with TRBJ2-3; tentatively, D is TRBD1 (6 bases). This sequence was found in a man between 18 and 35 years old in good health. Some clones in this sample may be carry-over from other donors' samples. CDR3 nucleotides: TGCGCCAGCGACTACTCACCGACAGGAGAAGCAGATACGCAGTATTTT. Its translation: CASDYSPTGEADTQYF.